The 15 T cell receptor beta chains below come from one sample, sequenced in a study of blood T cell repertoires in COVID-19. Generated by immunoSEQ multiplex PCR, the TCRdb table keeps only in-frame clones and is missing some. In the table there are fewer than 350,000 clones, approximately 84% of which are singletons. Sequencing used peripheral blood. The receptors here all came from a woman aged 25 to 39 who had recovered from COVID-19.

Only a few counts were recorded for this clone. The chain is built from TRBV30 and TRBJ2-5; TRBD2 might be the D (5 bases). Germline CDR1 GTSNPN, CDR2 SVGIG (reference sequence). The CDR3 sequence is 14 residues long. V lost 5 bases and J lost 4, with 17 bases in between. This CDR3 is CAWGRPGSIETQYF. The CDR3 nucleotides are TGTGCCTGGGGCCGACCGGGGAGTATAGAGACCCAGTACTTC.

This chain connects TRBV7-2 to TRBJ2-3; D is unclear. With 6 bases removed from V and 2 bases from J, the gap between germline ends came to 18 bases. Germline V gives CDR1 SGHTA, CDR2 FQGNSA. The CDR3 length is 16 residues. The CDR3 bases are TGTGCCAGCAGGCCCCCGCGAGGCACCAACACAGATACGCAGTATTTT. Its translation is CASRPPRGTNTDTQYF.

This clone has more than one count but fewer than ten. The rearrangement uses TRBV7-9 and TRBJ1-2; D is undetermined. Germline CDR1 and CDR2: SEHNR and FQNEAQ (reference sequence). V lost 4 bases and J lost 10, with 10 bases in between. This CDR3 contains 11 residues. CDR3 sequence (DNA): TGTGCCAGCAGCTCACTCCCCTTCTACACCTTC. Translation: CASSSLPFYTF.

The chain carries TRBV5-1 and TRBJ1-1; perhaps TRBD1 as D (5 bases). V lost 0 bases to trimming and J lost 1 base, with 7 bases between them. Germline lookup yields CDR1 SGHRS and CDR2 YFSETQ. The CDR3 consists of 14 residues. The CDR3 DNA is TGCGCCAGCAGCTTGGTCGGACAGAACACTGAAGCTTTCTTT. Its translation: CASSLVGQNTEAFF.

V is TRBV29-1 and J is TRBJ2-7; D perhaps matches TRBD2 (5 bases). V dropped 6 bases and J dropped 5 bases, with 17 bases sitting between them. Germline V gives CDR1 SQVTM, CDR2 ANQGSEA. The CDR3 loop spans 13 amino acids. DNA of the CDR3: TGCAGCGTGAAGGGCCAAGCGGACCACGAGCAGTACTTC. It specifies CSVKGQADHEQYF.

The chain employs TRBV5-6 and TRBJ2-2, with 7 bases fitting TRBD1. V was pared by 6 bases and J by 0 bases, with 5 bases of the junction left unmatched. Germline values: CDR1 SGHDT, CDR2 YYEEEE. The CDR3 has 15 residues. The CDR3 DNA is TGTGCCAGCACCCCCGGGACAGCGAACACCGGGGAGCTGTTTTTT. This translates into CASTPGTANTGELFF.

This chain uses TRBV5-1 with TRBJ1-6; maybe TRBD1 (6 bases). CDR1 SGHRS and CDR2 YFSETQ come from the germline V gene. The CDR3 covers 15 residues. Trimming removed 4 bases from V and 4 bases from J, with 12 bases in between. The CDR3 DNA is TGCGCCAGCAGCCCGCAGGGGCAGTATAATTCACCCCTCCACTTT. It encodes CASSPQGQYNSPLHF.

The rearrangement uses TRBV5-1 and TRBJ2-1, with D hard to call. The V end lost 1 base, the J end lost 7 bases, and 6 bases lay between the germline ends. The CDR3 covers 12 residues. CDR1 and CDR2 (germline): SGHRS, YFSETQ. CDR3 protein: CASSLFSNEQFF. In DNA form, the CDR3 reads TGCGCCAGCAGCTTGTTCTCGAATGAGCAGTTCTTC. The full variable domain, completed using reference TRBV5-1 and TRBJ2-1, is KAGVTQTPRYLIKTRGQQVTLSCSPISGHRSVSWYQQTPGQGLQFLFEYFSETQRNKGNFPGRFSGRQFSNSRSEMNVSTLELGDSALYLCASSLFSNEQFFGPGTRLTVL.

The V call is TRBV28, the J call TRBJ1-5; 7 bases agree with TRBD1. The trim removed 3 bases at V and 7 bases at J, leaving 3 bases unmatched. The CDR3 runs 13 residues. The germline V gene has CDR1 MDHEN and CDR2 SYDVKM. CDR3 DNA sequence: TGTGCCAGCAGTTTTACAGGGGCCCAGCCCCAGCATTTT. It translates to CASSFTGAQPQHF.

The chain couples TRBV10-3 to TRBJ1-5; D remains unclear. The ends were cut back, 3 bases at V and 3 bases at J, with 12 bases in the middle. The germline gives CDR1 ENHRY, CDR2 SYGVKD. This CDR3 contains 15 residues. The CDR3 region has the DNA TGTGCCATCAGTGAAGGACGGGAACTCAATCAGCCCCAGCATTTT. It specifies CAISEGRELNQPQHF.

V and J are TRBV27 and TRBJ2-7, with no clear D. The CDR3 sequence is 12 residues long. Germline V CDR1 and CDR2: MNHEY, SMNVEV (reference sequence). V dropped 8 bases and J dropped 0 bases, with 8 bases sitting between them. This CDR3 is CASGYISYEQYF. CDR3 DNA: TGTGCCAGCGGTTACATCTCCTACGAGCAGTACTTC.

This chain links TRBV7-2 with TRBJ2-7; TRBD1 might be the D (6 bases). The CDR3 is 13 amino acids. Per the germline V gene, CDR1 is SGHTA and CDR2 is FQGNSA. Trimming left V 1 base short and J 5 bases short, with 9 bases between. The CDR3 loop is CASSLDPGDEQYF. CDR3 DNA: TGTGCCAGCAGCTTAGATCCAGGGGACGAGCAGTACTTC. Full variable domain (remainder filled in from reference TRBV7-2 and TRBJ2-7): GAGVSQSPSNKVTEKGKDVELRCDPISGHTALYWYRQSLGQGLEFLIYFQGNSAPDKSGLPSDRFSAERTGGSVSTLTIQRTQQEDSAVYLCASSLDPGDEQYFGPGTRLTVT.

This sequence joins TRBV12-3 or TRBV12-4 and TRBJ2-7; no reliable D call. Trimming removed 5 bases from V and 1 base from J, with 6 bases in between. CDR3 length equals 12 residues. Written as DNA, the CDR3 is TGTGCCAGCAGTCTCGGGTCCTACGAGCAGTACTTC. Protein product: CASSLGSYEQYF.

The rearrangement uses TRBV24-1 and TRBJ2-1, with 13 bases lining up with TRBD2. With V trimmed by 3 bases and J by 10 bases, 8 bases remained unmatched. The CDR3 contains 16 residues. Germline CDR1 reads KGHDR; CDR2 reads SFDVKD. CDR3 in amino acids: CATSDAGTSGIREQFF. In nucleotides, the CDR3 is TGTGCCACCAGTGATGCCGGGACTAGCGGGATAAGGGAGCAGTTCTTC.

This clone was seen a single time. The chain is built from TRBV13 and TRBJ2-1; tentative D call: TRBD1 (6 bases). Germline CDR1 and CDR2: PRHDT and FYEKMQ (reference sequence). V gave up 3 bases and J gave up 1 base, with 13 bases separating them. The CDR3 covers 16 residues. Written as DNA, the CDR3 is TGTGCCAGCAGCTTTGGTCAGGGGCTTTCCTACAATGAGCAGTTCTTC. It is translated as CASSFGQGLSYNEQFF.